The 21 T cell receptor beta chains below come from one sample, sequenced in a study. TCRdb fed the 5' RACE reads into MiXCR, producing one record per CDR3 protein. The sample consists of around 43,000 distinct CDR3 sequences, approximately 20% of them appearing once. Sequenced input: naive CD4+ T cells sorted from a lymph node. Subset: naive CD4+ T cells, CD4+CD45RA+CD25-. The receptors derive from a female donor with breast cancer.

In this sample, this clonotype is medium-sized. This chain connects TRBV20-1 to TRBJ1-1; 7 nucleotides align to TRBD1. The germline V gene encodes CDR1 DFQATT and CDR2 SNEGSKA (reference sequence). V gave up 6 bases and J gave up 0 bases; unmatched junction bases: 7. The CDR3 totals 14 residues. CDR3 region: CSAWPGGMNTEAFF. In DNA, the CDR3 is TGCAGTGCCTGGCCAGGGGGAATGAACACTGAAGCTTTCTTT.

This clonotype was detected only a few times. The chain combines TRBV18 with TRBJ2-5; D not certain. Germline loops: CDR1 KGHSH, CDR2 LQKENI. CDR3 length: 13 amino acids. Trimming removed 0 bases at V and 1 base at J, with 3 bases between. CDR3 sequence (DNA): TGTGCCAGCTCACCACCGAGCCAAGAGACCCAGTACTTC. Its translation is CASSPPSQETQYF.

This clonotype was seen a handful of times. This chain links TRBV19 with TRBJ1-1, with 7 bases matching TRBD1. V trimming: 5 bases; J trimming: 11 bases; junction bases outside the gene matches: 5. Germline V gives CDR1 LNHDA, CDR2 SQIVND (reference sequence). This CDR3 spans 11 amino acids. DNA for the CDR3: TGTGCCAGTAGTCAGGGGGGGAACGCTTTCTTT. It specifies CASSQGGNAFF.

This clonotype was detected many times. The genes are TRBV28 and TRBJ1-2; D remains ambiguous. This CDR3 contains 13 residues. Trimming shortened V by 10 bases and J by 4 bases, and 16 bases separated the two germline ends. Germline V gene lookup returns CDR1 MDHEN and CDR2 SYDVKM. CDR3 residues: CATIPDSGYGYTF. The CDR3 bases are TGTGCCACCATCCCGGACTCGGGCTATGGCTACACCTTC.

The genes are TRBV12-3 or TRBV12-4 and TRBJ2-4; TRBD1 aligns across 8 bases. Losses at the gene ends were 2 bases for V and 6 bases for J; bases not matched to a gene: 3. The CDR3 totals 14 residues. CDR3 DNA sequence: TGTGCCAGCAGTTTACCCCAGGGGGCAAACATTCAGTACTTC. Its protein product is CASSLPQGANIQYF.

This clonotype was observed at least ten times. The rearrangement links TRBV29-1 to TRBJ2-1, with 7 bases matching TRBD2. V lost 8 bases and J lost 7; bases outside the gene matches: 11. The CDR3 contains 13 residues. From germline, CDR1 is SQVTM and CDR2 ANQGSEA. CDR3 sequence: CSQGAHGRNEQFF. In nucleotides, the CDR3 is TGCAGCCAGGGAGCCCACGGGAGGAATGAGCAGTTCTTC.

The V call is TRBV5-1, the J call TRBJ2-3, with 8 bases that match TRBD2. Per germline, CDR1 SGHRS and CDR2 YFSETQ. Germline trimming cut 4 bases from V and 5 bases from J; bases unmatched to any gene: 9. The length of the CDR3 is 15 residues. CDR3 residues: CASSLRGARGDTQYF. Here the CDR3 DNA reads TGCGCCAGCAGCCTGCGGGGGGCACGGGGAGATACGCAGTATTTT.

The J gene is TRBJ2-7, the V gene TRBV29-1; D may be TRBD2 (5 bases). The germline V gene has CDR1 SQVTM and CDR2 ANQGSEA. V shed 2 bases and J shed 0 bases, with 14 bases lying between them. CDR3 length equals 15 residues. CDR3 sequence reads: CSVENDYRSSYEQYV. CDR3 coding DNA: TGCAGCGTTGAAAACGACTACCGAAGCTCCTACGAGCAGTACGTC.

This clonotype was counted many times. An end of the junction differs from the germline gene, which may be a read error. The V and J genes are TRBV7-3 and TRBJ2-7; the D gene is possibly TRBD1 (5 bases). CDR1 and CDR2 from the germline V gene are SGHTA and FQGTGA. CDR3 length equals 13 residues. CDR3: CASSRGPSNEQYF. CDR3 DNA: TGTGCCAGCAGCAGGGGCCCCTCCAACGAGCAGTACTTC.

This clonotype was seen many times. This rearrangement joins TRBV7-9 to TRBJ1-5; a weak D match, TRBD1 (6 bases). The CDR3 is made up of 14 amino acids. Germline CDR1 reads SEHNR; CDR2 reads FQNEAQ (reference sequence). Trimming took 2 bases from V and 3 from J, leaving 8 bases between them. This CDR3 is CASSLTGNNQPQHF. DNA for the CDR3: TGTGCCAGCAGCTTAACAGGGAACAATCAGCCCCAGCATTTT. The variable domain in full, with the rest retrieved from reference TRBV7-9 and TRBJ1-5, is DTGVSQNPRHKITKRGQNVTFRCDPISEHNRLYWYRQTLGQGPEFLTYFQNEAQLEKSRLLSDRFSAERPKGSFSTLEIQRTEQGDSAMYLCASSLTGNNQPQHFGDGTRLSIL.

The chain employs TRBV2 and TRBJ2-2, with D possibly matching TRBD2 (6 bases). The germline CDR1 and CDR2 sequences are SNHLY and FYNNEI. The CDR3 runs to 15 residues. V gave up 6 bases and J gave up 4 bases, with 15 bases separating them. The CDR3 here is CASRATRDSTGELFF. The CDR3 bases are TGTGCCAGCAGAGCCACCCGGGACTCCACCGGGGAGCTGTTTTTT.

The sample holds a few counts of this clonotype. The chain has TRBV3-1 and TRBJ1-4; D not certain. The V and J ends lost 0 bases and 5 bases respectively, with 10 bases between them. Germline CDR1 and CDR2: LGHDT and YNNKEL (reference sequence). The CDR3 spans 15 residues. CDR3 protein: CASSQDLVGNEKLFF. CDR3 DNA sequence: TGTGCCAGCAGCCAAGATCTCGTCGGGAATGAAAAACTGTTTTTT.

In regard to this clonotype: The conserved phenylalanine or tryptophan is not found at the CDR3 terminus, so this likely reflects a read error. The chain links TRBV5-1 to TRBJ1-5; TRBD1 might be the D (6 bases). Trimming removed 4 bases at V and 6 bases at J, with 17 bases between. The CDR3 spans 15 residues. Germline V lookup: CDR1 SGHRS, CDR2 YFSETQ. In DNA, the CDR3 is TGCGCCAGCAGCCCGCTGGACAGCCGGAGTCAGCCCCAGCATATT. This gives the protein CASSPLDSRSQPQHI.

The sample holds many counts of this clonotype. The V gene is TRBV4-3, the J gene TRBJ2-2; D is unclear. This CDR3 has 15 amino acids. Germline V CDR1 and CDR2: LGHNA, YSLEER. V lost 3 bases and J lost 0, with 8 bases in between. The CDR3 nucleotides read TGCGCCAGCAGCCAGGGGTGGGCGAACACCGGGGAGCTGTTTTTT. It codes for CASSQGWANTGELFF.

The genes are TRBV5-4 and TRBJ2-1; D is uncertain. Germline CDR1 and CDR2: SGHNT and YYREEE (reference sequence). The CDR3 length is 15 residues. The germline V and J ends were trimmed by 1 base and 4 bases, with 12 bases remaining between them. The CDR3 here is CASSLKSVEYNEQFF. DNA for the CDR3: TGTGCCAGCAGCTTGAAGTCGGTAGAGTACAATGAGCAGTTCTTC.

This clonotype was detected only a few times. The chain couples TRBV7-9 to TRBJ1-5; D gene unclear. In germline, CDR1 is SEHNR, CDR2 FQNEAQ (reference sequence). CDR3 size: 15 residues. Trimming pared 1 base from V and 0 bases from J, leaving 7 bases between. The CDR3 sequence: CASSLGGYSNQPQHF. The CDR3 DNA follows: TGTGCCAGCAGCTTAGGGGGATATAGCAATCAGCCCCAGCATTTT. The full variable domain, in which reference TRBV7-9 and TRBJ1-5 provide the parts outside the CDR3, is DTGVSQNPRHKITKRGQNVTFRCDPISEHNRLYWYRQTLGQGPEFLTYFQNEAQLEKSRLLSDRFSAERPKGSFSTLEIQRTEQGDSAMYLCASSLGGYSNQPQHFGDGTRLSIL.

The rearrangement joins TRBV4-2 to TRBJ1-6; TRBD1 matches at 12 bases. This CDR3 has 15 amino acids. The germline CDR1 and CDR2 sequences are LGHNA and YNFKEQ. V was clipped by 5 bases and J by 5 bases; unmatched bases: 1. As DNA, the CDR3 is TGTGCCAGCAGCGGGACAGGGGGCAATAATTCACCCCTCCACTTT. This translates into CASSGTGGNNSPLHF.

This clonotype was picked up many times. The chain uses TRBV6-6 and TRBJ2-1, with 9 bases that match TRBD2. The V gene end was trimmed by 10 bases and the J gene end by 9 bases; junction bases not matched to a gene: 13. Germline CDR1 reads MNHNY; CDR2 reads SVGAGI (reference sequence). The CDR3 is 14 residues long. The CDR3 protein is CATNSGSAAGEQFF. The CDR3 region has the DNA TGTGCCACAAATAGCGGGAGTGCGGCGGGTGAGCAGTTCTTC.

In its sample, this clonotype was seen many times. This rearrangement joins TRBV5-1 to TRBJ2-7, with 10 bases matching TRBD2. Trimming at V came to 3 bases and at J to 2 bases, leaving 2 bases not matched to a gene. The CDR3 extends over 14 amino acids. Germline loops: CDR1 SGHRS, CDR2 YFSETQ. The CDR3, as DNA: TGCGCCAGCAGCTCAAGCGGGGGGGCCTACGAGCAGTACTTC. This codes for CASSSSGGAYEQYF.

This rearrangement joins TRBV20-1 to TRBJ2-1; a possible D gene is TRBD2 (6 bases). V was shortened by 3 bases and J by 1 base, with 16 bases between the two germline ends. Germline V gene sequence: CDR1 DFQATT, CDR2 SNEGSKA (reference sequence). The CDR3 has 16 amino acids. The chain's CDR3 is CSARPGGVGSYNEQFF. The DNA of the CDR3 is TGCAGTGCTAGGCCAGGAGGGGTTGGGTCCTACAATGAGCAGTTCTTC.

The gene calls are TRBV5-1 and TRBJ2-7, with TRBD1 identical over 7 bases. Germline assignment: CDR1 SGHRS and CDR2 YFSETQ. This CDR3 is 15 amino acids long. Germline trimming cut 4 bases from V and 3 bases from J; bases unmatched to any gene: 10. Here the CDR3 reads CASSVTGTEYYEQYF. The CDR3 DNA is TGCGCCAGCAGCGTCACCGGGACAGAATACTACGAGCAGTACTTC. Based on the CDR3 plus reference TRBV5-1 and TRBJ2-7, the full variable domain is KAGVTQTPRYLIKTRGQQVTLSCSPISGHRSVSWYQQTPGQGLQFLFEYFSETQRNKGNFPGRFSGRQFSNSRSEMNVSTLELGDSALYLCASSVTGTEYYEQYFGPGTRLTVT.